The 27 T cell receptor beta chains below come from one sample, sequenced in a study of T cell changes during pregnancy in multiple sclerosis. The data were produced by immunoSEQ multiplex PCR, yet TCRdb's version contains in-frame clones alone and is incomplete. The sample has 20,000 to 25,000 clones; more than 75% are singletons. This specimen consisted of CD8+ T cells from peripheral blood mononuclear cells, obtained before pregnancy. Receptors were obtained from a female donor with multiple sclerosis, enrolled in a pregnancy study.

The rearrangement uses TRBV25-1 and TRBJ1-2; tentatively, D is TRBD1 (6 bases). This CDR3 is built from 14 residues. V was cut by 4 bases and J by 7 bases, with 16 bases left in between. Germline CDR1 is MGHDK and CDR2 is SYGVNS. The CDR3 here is CASSVTGGFVGYTF. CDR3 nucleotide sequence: TGTGCCAGCAGTGTGACAGGAGGTTTCGTTGGCTACACCTTC.

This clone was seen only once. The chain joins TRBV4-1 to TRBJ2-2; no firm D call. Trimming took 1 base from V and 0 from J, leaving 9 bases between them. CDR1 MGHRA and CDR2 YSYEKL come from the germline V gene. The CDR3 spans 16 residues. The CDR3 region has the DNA TGCGCCAGCAGCCAAGCTAGGCCCTCGAACACCGGGGAGCTGTTTTTT. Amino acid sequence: CASSQARPSNTGELFF.

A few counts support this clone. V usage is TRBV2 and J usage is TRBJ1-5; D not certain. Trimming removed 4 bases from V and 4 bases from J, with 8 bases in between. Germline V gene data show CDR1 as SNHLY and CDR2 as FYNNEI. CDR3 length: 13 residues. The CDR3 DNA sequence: TGTGCCAGCAGTGGAGACGGGAATCAGCCCCAGCATTTT. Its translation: CASSGDGNQPQHF.

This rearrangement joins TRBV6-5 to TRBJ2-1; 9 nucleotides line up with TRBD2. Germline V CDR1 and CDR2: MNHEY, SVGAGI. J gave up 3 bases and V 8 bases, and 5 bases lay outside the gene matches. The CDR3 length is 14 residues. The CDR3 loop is CASARTSDYNEQFF. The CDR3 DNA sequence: TGTGCCAGCGCACGGACTAGCGACTACAATGAGCAGTTCTTC.

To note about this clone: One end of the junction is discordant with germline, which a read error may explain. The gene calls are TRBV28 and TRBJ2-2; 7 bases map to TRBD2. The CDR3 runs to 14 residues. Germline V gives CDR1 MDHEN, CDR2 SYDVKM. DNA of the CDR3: TGTGCCAGCAGTTACCAGGGAGGGACCGGAGAGCTGTTTTTT. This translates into CASSYQGGTGELFF. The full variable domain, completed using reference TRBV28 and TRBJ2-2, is DVKVTQSSRYLVKRTGEKVFLECVQDMDHENMFWYRQDPGLGLRLIYFSYDVKMKEKGDIPEGYSVSREKKERFSLILESASTNQTSMYLCASSYQGGTGELFFGEGSRLTVL.

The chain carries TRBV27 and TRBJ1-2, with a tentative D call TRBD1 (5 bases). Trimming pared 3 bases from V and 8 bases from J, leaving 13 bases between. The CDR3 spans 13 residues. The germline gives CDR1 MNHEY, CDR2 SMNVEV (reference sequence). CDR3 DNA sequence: TGTGCCAGCAGTTTCGCCAGGGCCGTGGGCTACACCTTC. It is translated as CASSFARAVGYTF.

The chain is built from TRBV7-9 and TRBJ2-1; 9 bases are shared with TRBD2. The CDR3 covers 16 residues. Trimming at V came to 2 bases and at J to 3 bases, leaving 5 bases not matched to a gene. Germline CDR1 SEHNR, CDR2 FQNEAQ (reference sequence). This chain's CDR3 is CASSLSWREGYNEQFF. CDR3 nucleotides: TGTGCCAGCAGCTTAAGCTGGCGGGAGGGCTACAATGAGCAGTTCTTC. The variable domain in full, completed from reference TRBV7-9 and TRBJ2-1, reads DTGVSQNPRHKITKRGQNVTFRCDPISEHNRLYWYRQTLGQGPEFLTYFQNEAQLEKSRLLSDRFSAERPKGSFSTLEIQRTEQGDSAMYLCASSLSWREGYNEQFFGPGTRLTVL.

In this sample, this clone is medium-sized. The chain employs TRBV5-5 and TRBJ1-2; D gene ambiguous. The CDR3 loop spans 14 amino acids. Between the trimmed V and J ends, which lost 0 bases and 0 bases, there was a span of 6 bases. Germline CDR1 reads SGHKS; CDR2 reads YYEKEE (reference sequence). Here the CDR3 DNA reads TGTGCCAGCAGCTTGGGCCAGGCTAACTATGGCTACACCTTC. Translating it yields CASSLGQANYGYTF.

The DNA for the CDR3 is TGTGCCAGCAGTGACTCGTTTAGCGAGGCATATGAGCAGTTCTTC. Its protein is CASSDSFSEAYEQFF. The genes are TRBV6-4 and TRBJ2-1; D possibly corresponds to TRBD2 (5 bases). The CDR3 covers 15 residues. Germline CDR1 is MRHNA and CDR2 is SNTAGT. V lost 0 bases, J lost 8 bases, and 14 bases lay in between.

The CDR3 sequence: CASSLAFWTVNGYTF. CDR3 nucleotides: TGTGCCAGCAGCTTAGCGTTTTGGACAGTCAATGGCTACACCTTC. J is TRBJ1-2 and V is TRBV7-9; TRBD1 might be the D (6 bases). The V end lost 0 bases, the J end lost 6 bases, and 14 bases lay between the germline ends. Germline values: CDR1 SEHNR, CDR2 FQNEAQ (reference sequence). The CDR3 has 15 residues. The full variable domain, completed using reference TRBV7-9 and TRBJ1-2, is DTGVSQNPRHKITKRGQNVTFRCDPISEHNRLYWYRQTLGQGPEFLTYFQNEAQLEKSRLLSDRFSAERPKGSFSTLEIQRTEQGDSAMYLCASSLAFWTVNGYTFGSGTRLTVV.

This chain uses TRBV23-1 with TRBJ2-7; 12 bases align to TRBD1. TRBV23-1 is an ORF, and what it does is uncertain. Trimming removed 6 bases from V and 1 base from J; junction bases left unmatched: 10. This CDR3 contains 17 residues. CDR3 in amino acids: CASRGTGGAGSSYEQYF. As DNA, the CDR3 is TGCGCCAGCAGAGGGACAGGGGGCGCGGGAAGTTCCTACGAGCAGTACTTC.

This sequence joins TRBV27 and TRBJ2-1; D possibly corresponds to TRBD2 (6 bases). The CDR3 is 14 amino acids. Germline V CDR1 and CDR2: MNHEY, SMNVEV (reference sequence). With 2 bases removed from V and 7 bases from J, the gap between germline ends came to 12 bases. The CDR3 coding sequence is TGTGCCAGCAGTTTAGGGACTGAGGGGAATGAGCAGTTCTTC. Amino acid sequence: CASSLGTEGNEQFF.

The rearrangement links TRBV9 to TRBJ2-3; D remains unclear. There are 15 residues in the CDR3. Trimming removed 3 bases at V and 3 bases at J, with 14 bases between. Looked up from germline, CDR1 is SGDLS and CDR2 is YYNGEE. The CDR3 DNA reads TGTGCCAGCAGCGATCTAGATCTAAAGACAGATACGCAGTATTTT. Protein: CASSDLDLKTDTQYF. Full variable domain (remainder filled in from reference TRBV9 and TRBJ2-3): DSGVTQTPKHLITATGQRVTLRCSPRSGDLSVYWYQQSLDQGLQFLIQYYNGEERAKGNILERFSAQQFPDLHSELNLSSLELGDSALYFCASSDLDLKTDTQYFGPGTRLTVL.

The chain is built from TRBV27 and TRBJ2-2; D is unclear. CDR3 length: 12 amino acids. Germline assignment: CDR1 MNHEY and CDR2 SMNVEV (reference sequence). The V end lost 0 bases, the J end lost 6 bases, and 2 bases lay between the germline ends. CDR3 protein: CASSLSAGELFF. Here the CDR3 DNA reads TGTGCCAGCAGTTTATCCGCCGGGGAGCTGTTTTTT.

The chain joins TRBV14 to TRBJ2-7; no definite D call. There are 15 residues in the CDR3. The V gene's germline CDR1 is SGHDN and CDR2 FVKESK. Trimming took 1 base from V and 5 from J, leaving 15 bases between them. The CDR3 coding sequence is TGTGCCAGCAGCCAAGCTCAGCCTCCAGCGCACGAGCAGTACTTC. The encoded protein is CASSQAQPPAHEQYF.

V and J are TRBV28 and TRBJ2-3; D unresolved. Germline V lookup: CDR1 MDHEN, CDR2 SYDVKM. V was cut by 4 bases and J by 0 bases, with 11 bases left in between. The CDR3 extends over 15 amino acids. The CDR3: CASSYRGPSTDTQYF. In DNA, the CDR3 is TGTGCCAGCAGTTATCGCGGCCCTAGCACAGATACGCAGTATTTT.

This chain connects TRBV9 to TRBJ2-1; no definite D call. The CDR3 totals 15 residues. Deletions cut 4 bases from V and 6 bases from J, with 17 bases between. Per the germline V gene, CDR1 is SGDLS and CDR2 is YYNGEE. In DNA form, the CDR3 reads TGTGCCAGCAGCTTTTCCACGGGTCAAGCCAATGAGCAGTTCTTC. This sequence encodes CASSFSTGQANEQFF.

The CDR3 loop reads CASSEQLAGNLSYEQYF. CDR3 nucleotide sequence: TGTGCCAGCAGTGAGCAACTAGCGGGAAATCTCTCCTACGAGCAGTACTTC. This chain connects TRBV6-4 to TRBJ2-7; TRBD2 matches at 10 bases. The CDR3 is 17 amino acids. The V segment lost 3 bases and the J segment 0 bases; nucleotides outside the gene matches: 8. CDR1 is MRHNA and CDR2 is SNTAGT in the germline V gene.

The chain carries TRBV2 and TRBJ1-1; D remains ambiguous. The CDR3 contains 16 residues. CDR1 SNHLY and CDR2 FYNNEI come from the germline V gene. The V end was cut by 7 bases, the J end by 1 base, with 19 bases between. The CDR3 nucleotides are TGTGCCAGCACCACACATAGGGAGGGCACGAACACTGAAGCTTTCTTT. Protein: CASTTHREGTNTEAFF.

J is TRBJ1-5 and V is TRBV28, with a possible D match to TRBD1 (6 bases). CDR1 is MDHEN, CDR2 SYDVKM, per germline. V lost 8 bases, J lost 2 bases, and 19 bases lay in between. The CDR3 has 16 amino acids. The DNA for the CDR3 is TGTGCCAGCGCGCTACAGGGTCTTGTTGGCAATCAGCCCCAGCATTTT. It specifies CASALQGLVGNQPQHF. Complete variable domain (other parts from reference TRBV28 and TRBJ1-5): DVKVTQSSRYLVKRTGEKVFLECVQDMDHENMFWYRQDPGLGLRLIYFSYDVKMKEKGDIPEGYSVSREKKERFSLILESASTNQTSMYLCASALQGLVGNQPQHFGDGTRLSIL.

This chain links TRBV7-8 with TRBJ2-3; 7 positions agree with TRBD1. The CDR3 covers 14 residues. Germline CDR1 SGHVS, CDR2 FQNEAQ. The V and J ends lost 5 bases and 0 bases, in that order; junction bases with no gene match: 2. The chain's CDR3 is CASSLQGSTDTQYF. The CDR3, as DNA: TGTGCCAGCAGCCTACAGGGGAGCACAGATACGCAGTATTTT.

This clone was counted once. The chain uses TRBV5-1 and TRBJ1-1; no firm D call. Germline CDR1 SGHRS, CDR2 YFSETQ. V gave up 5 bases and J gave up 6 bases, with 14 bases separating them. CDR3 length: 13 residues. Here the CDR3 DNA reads TGCGCCAGCAGTGTCATAGAACGCGCTGAAGCTTTCTTT. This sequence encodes CASSVIERAEAFF. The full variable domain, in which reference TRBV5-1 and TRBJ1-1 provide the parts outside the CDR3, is KAGVTQTPRYLIKTRGQQVTLSCSPISGHRSVSWYQQTPGQGLQFLFEYFSETQRNKGNFPGRFSGRQFSNSRSEMNVSTLELGDSALYLCASSVIERAEAFFGQGTRLTVV.

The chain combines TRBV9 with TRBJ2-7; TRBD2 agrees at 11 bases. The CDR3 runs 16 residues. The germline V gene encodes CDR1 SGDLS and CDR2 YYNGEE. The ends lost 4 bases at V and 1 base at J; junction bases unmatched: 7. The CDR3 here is CASSPGTSGLSYEQYF. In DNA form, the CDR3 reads TGTGCCAGCAGCCCCGGGACTAGCGGCTTATCCTACGAGCAGTACTTC.

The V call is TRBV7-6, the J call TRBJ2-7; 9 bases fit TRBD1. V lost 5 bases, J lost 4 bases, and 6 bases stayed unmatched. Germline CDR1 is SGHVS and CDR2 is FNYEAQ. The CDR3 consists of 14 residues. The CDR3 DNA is TGTGCCAGCAGCCCGGGACAGGGACTTTACGAGCAGTACTTC. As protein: CASSPGQGLYEQYF.

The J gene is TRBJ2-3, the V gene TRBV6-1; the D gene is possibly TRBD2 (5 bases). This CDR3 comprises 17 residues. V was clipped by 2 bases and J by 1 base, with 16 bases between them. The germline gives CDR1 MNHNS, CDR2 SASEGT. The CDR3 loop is CASSETNAARGTDTQYF. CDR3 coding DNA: TGTGCCAGCAGTGAAACAAACGCCGCGCGGGGCACAGATACGCAGTATTTT.

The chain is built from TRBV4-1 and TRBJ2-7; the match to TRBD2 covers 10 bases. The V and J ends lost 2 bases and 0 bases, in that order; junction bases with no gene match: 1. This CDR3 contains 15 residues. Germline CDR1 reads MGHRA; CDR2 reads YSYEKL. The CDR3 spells CASSQTSGISYEQYF. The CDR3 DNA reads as TGCGCCAGCAGCCAAACTAGCGGGATCTCCTACGAGCAGTACTTC.

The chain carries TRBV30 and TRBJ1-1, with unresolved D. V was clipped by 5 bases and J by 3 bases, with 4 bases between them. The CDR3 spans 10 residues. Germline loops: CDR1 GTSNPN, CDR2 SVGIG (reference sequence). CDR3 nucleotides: TGTGCCTGGCTATACACTGAAGCTTTCTTT. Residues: CAWLYTEAFF. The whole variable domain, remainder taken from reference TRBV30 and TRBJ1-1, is SQTIHQWPATLVQPVGSPLSLECTVEGTSNPNLYWYRQAAGRGLQLLFYSVGIGQISSEVPQNLSASRPQDRQFILSSKKLLLSDSGFYLCAWLYTEAFFGQGTRLTVV.